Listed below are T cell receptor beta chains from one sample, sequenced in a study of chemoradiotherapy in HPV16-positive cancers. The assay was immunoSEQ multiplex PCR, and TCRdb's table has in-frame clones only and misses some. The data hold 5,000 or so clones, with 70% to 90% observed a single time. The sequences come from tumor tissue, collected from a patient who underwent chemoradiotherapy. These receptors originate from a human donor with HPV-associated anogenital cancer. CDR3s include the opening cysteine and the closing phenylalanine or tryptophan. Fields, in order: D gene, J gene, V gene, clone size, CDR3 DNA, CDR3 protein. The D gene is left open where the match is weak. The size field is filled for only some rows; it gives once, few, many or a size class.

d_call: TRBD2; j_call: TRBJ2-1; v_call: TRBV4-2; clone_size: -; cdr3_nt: TGTGCCAGCAGCCGACTAGTCTCCGGGACTAGCGTCTTCAATGAGCAGTTCTTC; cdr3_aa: CASSRLVSGTSVFNEQFF
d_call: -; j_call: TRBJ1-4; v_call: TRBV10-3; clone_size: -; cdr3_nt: TGTGCCATCAGTGACCCGGTCACAGCAACTAATGAAAAACTGTTTTTT; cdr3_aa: CAISDPVTATNEKLFF
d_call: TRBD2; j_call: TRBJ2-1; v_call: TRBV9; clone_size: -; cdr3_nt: TGTGCCAGCACGCGCGAGCGGGGGGACAATGAGCAGTTCTTC; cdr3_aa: CASTRERGDNEQFF
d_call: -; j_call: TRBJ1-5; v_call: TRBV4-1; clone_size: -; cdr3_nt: TGCGCCAGCAGCCAGGAGGGATCGACCACCCAGCCCCAGCATTTT; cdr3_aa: CASSQEGSTTQPQHF
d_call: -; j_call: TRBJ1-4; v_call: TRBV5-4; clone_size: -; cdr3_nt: TGTGCCAGCAGCTTGGGCCGCCTCTCAGGGGCAACTAATGAAAAACTGTTTTTT; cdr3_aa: CASSLGRLSGATNEKLFF
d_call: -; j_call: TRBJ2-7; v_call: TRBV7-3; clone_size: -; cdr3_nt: TGTGCCAGCAGCATGGGCCCAGGGGACGAGCAGTACTTC; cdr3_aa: CASSMGPGDEQYF
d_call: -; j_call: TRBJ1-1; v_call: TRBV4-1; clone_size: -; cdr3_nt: TGCGCCAGCAGCCATCGGTGGGACACTGAAGCTTTCTTT; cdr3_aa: CASSHRWDTEAFF
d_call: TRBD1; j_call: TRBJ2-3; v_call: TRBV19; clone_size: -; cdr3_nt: TGTGCCAGTAGTGCTCGGGACAGCTACACAGATACGCAGTATTTT; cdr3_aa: CASSARDSYTDTQYF
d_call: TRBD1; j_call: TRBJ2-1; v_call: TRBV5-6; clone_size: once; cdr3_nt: TGTGCCAGCAGAAGACAGGGTGCTTCCTACAATGAGCAGTTCTTC; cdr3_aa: CASRRQGASYNEQFF
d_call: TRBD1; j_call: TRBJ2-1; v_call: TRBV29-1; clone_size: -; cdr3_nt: TGCAGCGTCGCCAAACAGGGGGCTCTTGGGAATGAGCAGTTCTTC; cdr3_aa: CSVAKQGALGNEQFF
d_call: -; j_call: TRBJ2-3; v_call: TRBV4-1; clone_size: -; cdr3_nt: TGCGCCAGCAGCCAAGATGGGTATTCGCGGGTGGCCCGTTTTACGCAGTATTTT; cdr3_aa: CASSQDGYSRVARFTQYF
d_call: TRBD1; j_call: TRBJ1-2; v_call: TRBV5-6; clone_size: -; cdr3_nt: TGTGCCAGCAGCCTGCTTTTAGGGACAGGGGGCGATGGCTACACCTTC; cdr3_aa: CASSLLLGTGGDGYTF
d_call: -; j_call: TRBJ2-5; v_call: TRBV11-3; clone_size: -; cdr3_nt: TGTGCCAGCAGCCTAGGAGGAGCCCAAGAGACCCAGTACTTC; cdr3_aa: CASSLGGAQETQYF
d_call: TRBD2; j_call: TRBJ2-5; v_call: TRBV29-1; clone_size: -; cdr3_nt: TGCAGCGTTGGGATAGCGGGGGACGTCGAGACCCAGTACTTC; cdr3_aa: CSVGIAGDVETQYF
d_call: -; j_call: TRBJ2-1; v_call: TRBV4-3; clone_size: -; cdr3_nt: TGCGCCAGCAGCCAAGCGAGCGGTTCCGTCAATGAGCAGTTCTTC; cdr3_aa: CASSQASGSVNEQFF
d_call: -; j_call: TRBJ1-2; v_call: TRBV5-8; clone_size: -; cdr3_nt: TGTGCCAGCAGCCAGGTGGCGGTTACCTTC; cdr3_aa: CASSQVAVTF
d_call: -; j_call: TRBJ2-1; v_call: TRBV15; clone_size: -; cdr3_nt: TGTGCCACCAGCAGAGCTCGGGACATATACAATGAGCAGTTCTTC; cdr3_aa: CATSRARDIYNEQFF
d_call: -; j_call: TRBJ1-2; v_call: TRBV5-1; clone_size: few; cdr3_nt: TGCGCCAGCAGCTTGGGGGGGGCGGATGGCTACACCTTC; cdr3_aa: CASSLGGADGYTF
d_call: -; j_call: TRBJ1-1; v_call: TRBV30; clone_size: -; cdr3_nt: TGTGCCTGGAGTGTAGGGGGGGCTACTGAAGCTTTCTTT; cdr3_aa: CAWSVGGATEAFF
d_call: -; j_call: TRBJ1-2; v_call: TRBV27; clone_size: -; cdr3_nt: TGTGCCAGCAGTCGGGACGGATTCTATGGCTACACCTTC; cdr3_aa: CASSRDGFYGYTF
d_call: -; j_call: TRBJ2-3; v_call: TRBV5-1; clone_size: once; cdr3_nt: TGCGCCAGCAGCCCCAGGGCTGGCGATACGCAGTATTTT; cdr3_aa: CASSPRAGDTQYF
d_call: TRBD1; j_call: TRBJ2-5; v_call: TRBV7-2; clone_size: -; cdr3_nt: TGTGCCAGCAGCTTAGCGTGGGGACAGGGGGGAGAGACCCAGTACTTC; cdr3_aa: CASSLAWGQGGETQYF
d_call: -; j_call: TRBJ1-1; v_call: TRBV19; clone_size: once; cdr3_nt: TGTGCCAGTAGTATAGGGGGACGGAAAGCTTTCTTT; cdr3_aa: CASSIGGRKAFF
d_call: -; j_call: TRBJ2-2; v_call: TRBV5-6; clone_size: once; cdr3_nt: TGTGCCAGCAGCTTGTCTATCAACACCGGGGAGCTGTTTTTT; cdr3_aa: CASSLSINTGELFF
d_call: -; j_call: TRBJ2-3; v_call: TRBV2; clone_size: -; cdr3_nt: TGTGCCAGCAGGGGGGGGGCCACACAAGGAGATACGCAGTATTTT; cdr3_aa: CASRGGATQGDTQYF
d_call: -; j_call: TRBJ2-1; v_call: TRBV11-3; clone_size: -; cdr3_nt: TGTGCCAGCAGCCAACGAACATCGGATGAAAAGTTCTTC; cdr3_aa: CASSQRTSDEKFF
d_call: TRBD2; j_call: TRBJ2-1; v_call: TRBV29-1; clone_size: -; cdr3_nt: TGCAGCGTTCAACGGGAGGACAATGAGCAGTTCTTC; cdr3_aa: CSVQREDNEQFF
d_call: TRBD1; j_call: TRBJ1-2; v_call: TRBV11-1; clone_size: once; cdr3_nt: TGTGCCAGCAGCTCTACACCCATGGACAGGGGCCATGGCTACACCTTC; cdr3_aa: CASSSTPMDRGHGYTF
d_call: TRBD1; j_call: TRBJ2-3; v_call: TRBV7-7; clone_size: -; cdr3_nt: TGTGCTAGCAGCTTAGGGACAGACTCAGATACGCAGTATTTT; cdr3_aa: CASSLGTDSDTQYF
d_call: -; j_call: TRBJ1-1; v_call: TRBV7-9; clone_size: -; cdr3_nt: TGTGCCAGCAGCAACGGGGGAACTGAAGCTTTCTTT; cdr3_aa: CASSNGGTEAFF
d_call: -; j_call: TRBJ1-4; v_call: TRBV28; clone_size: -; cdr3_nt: TGTGCCAGCAGTAACCAGGCAGGCTCTGAAAAACTGTTTTTT; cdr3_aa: CASSNQAGSEKLFF
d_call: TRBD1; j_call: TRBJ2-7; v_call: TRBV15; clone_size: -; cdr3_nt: TGTGCCACCAGCACGGACAGGGGCTACGAGCAGTACTTC; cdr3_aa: CATSTDRGYEQYF
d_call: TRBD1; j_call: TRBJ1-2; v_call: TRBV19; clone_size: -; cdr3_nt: TGTGCCAGTAGTATATCCCCCCATACTGGACAGGGCTCTAACTATGGCTACACCTTC; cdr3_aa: CASSISPHTGQGSNYGYTF
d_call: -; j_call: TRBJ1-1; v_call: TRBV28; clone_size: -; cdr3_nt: TGTGCCATCAGGTACAGCCGGAACACTGAAGCTTTCTTT; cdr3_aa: CAIRYSRNTEAFF
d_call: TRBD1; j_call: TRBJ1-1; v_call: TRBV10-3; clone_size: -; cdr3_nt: TGTGCCATCAGTGAGTCGGACAGGGGGTGGACTGAAGCTTTCTTT; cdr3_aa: CAISESDRGWTEAFF
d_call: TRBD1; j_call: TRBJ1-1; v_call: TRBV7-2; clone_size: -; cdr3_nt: TGTGCCAGCAGCGTTAGGCCAATTACAGGGGCTGCGAACACTGAAGCTTTCTTT; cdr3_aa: CASSVRPITGAANTEAFF
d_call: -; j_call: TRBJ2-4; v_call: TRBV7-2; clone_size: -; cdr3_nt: TGTGCCAGCAGCTTAGCTGGCGGGGACATTCAGTACTTC; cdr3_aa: CASSLAGGDIQYF
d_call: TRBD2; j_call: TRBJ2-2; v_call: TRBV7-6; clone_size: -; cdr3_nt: TGTGCCAGCAGCCGCCTAGCGGGAGTTCCCACAACTCTTACGAACACCGGGGAGCTGTTTTTT; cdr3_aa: CASSRLAGVPTTLTNTGELFF